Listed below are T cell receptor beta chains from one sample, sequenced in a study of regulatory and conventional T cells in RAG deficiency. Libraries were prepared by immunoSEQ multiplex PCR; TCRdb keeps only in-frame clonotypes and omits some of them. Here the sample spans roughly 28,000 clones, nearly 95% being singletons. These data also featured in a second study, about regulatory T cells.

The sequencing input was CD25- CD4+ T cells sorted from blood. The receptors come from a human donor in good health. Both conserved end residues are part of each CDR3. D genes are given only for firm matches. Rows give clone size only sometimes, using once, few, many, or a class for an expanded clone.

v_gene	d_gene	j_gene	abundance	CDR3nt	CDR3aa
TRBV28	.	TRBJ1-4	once	TGTGCCAGCAGGGCCTGGGGGGCTAATGAAAAACTGTTTTTT	CASRAWGANEKLFF
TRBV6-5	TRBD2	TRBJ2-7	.	TGTGCCAGCCGCCGGGACTACAACTACGAGCAGTACTTC	CASRRDYNYEQYF
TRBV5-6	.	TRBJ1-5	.	TGTGCCAGCAGCTTGGACGCAGGGGATAGCAATCAGCCCCAGCATTTT	CASSLDAGDSNQPQHF
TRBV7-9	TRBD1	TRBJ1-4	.	TGTGCCAGCAGCTTAGGACAGGGGGCGAATGAAAAACTGTTTTTT	CASSLGQGANEKLFF
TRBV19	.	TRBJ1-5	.	TGTGCCAGTAGTATAGATAGAGATCAGCCCCAGCATTTT	CASSIDRDQPQHF
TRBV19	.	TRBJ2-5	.	TGTGCCAGTAGTATGACCCCGACGAGACAGGAACAACAAGAGACCCAGTACTTC	CASSMTPTRQEQQETQYF
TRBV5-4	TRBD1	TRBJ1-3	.	TGTGCCAGCAGCCTCGACAGGGGCGATGGAAACACCATATATTTT	CASSLDRGDGNTIYF
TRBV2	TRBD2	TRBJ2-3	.	TGTGCCAGCAGCCGGGGGGGACTAGCGGGGGGGCCTACAGATACGCAGTATTTT	CASSRGGLAGGPTDTQYF
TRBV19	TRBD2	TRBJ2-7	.	TGTGCCAGTACTCCGACTAGCGGGGCGCACTACGAGCAGTACTTC	CASTPTSGAHYEQYF
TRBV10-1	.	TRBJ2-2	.	TGCGCCAGCAGCCGGGGGGCCCCCAGGACCGGGGAGCTGTTTTTT	CASSRGAPRTGELFF
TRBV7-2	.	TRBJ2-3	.	TGTGCCAGCAGCTCGCAGCCCGGAGGCACAGATACGCAGTATTTT	CASSSQPGGTDTQYF
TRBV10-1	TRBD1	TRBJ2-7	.	TGCGCCAGCAGACCCGACAGGGGACCCTACGAGCAGTACTTC	CASRPDRGPYEQYF
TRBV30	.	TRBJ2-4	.	TGTGCCTGGAACGGGGTAGCCAAAAACATTCAGTACTTC	CAWNGVAKNIQYF
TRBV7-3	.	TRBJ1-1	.	TGTGCCAGCAGCGCCGACAGTAACACTGAAGCTTTCTTT	CASSADSNTEAFF
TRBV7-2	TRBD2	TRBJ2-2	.	TGTGCCAGCAGCCCACCGGGACTAGCGGGGGGGGCGAACACCGGGGAGCTGTTTTTT	CASSPPGLAGGANTGELFF
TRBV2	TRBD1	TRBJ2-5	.	TGTGCCAACAGTCACAGGGGGCGAGAGACCCAGTACTTC	CANSHRGRETQYF
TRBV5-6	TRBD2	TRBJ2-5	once	TGTGCCAGCAGCTTGAAGTGGCTAGCGGGGTTAGAGACCCAGTACTTC	CASSLKWLAGLETQYF
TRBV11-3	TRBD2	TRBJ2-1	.	TGTGCCAGCAGCTTAGGCGGGGGGGGGTACAATGAGCAGTTCTTC	CASSLGGGGYNEQFF
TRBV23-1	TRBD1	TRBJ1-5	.	TGCGCACCCCCGACAGGGGATTATAGCAATCAGCCCCAGCATTTT	CAPPTGDYSNQPQHF
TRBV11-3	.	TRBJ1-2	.	TGTGCCAGCAGCCCAGGTGAAGCTAACTATGGCTACACCTTC	CASSPGEANYGYTF
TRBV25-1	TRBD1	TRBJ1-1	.	TGTGCCAGCAGTGAATACCCGACAGGGGTAGGAACTGAAGCTTTCTTT	CASSEYPTGVGTEAFF
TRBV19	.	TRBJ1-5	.	TGTGCCAGTAGTCTCCGGGAGGGGTATAGCAATCAGCCCCAGCATTTT	CASSLREGYSNQPQHF
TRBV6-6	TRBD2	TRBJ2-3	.	TGTGCCAGCATGAGCGGGGCTTTAGATACGCAGTATTTT	CASMSGALDTQYF
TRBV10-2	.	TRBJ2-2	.	TGCGCCAGCAGAACGGCCGGGGATACCGGGGAGCTGTTTTTT	CASRTAGDTGELFF
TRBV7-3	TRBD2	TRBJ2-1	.	TGTGCCAGCAGCCATACTAGCGGGCTCTACAATGAGCAGTTCTTC	CASSHTSGLYNEQFF
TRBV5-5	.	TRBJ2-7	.	TGTGCCAGCAGCTCCTATGTCTACGAGCAGTACTTC	CASSSYVYEQYF